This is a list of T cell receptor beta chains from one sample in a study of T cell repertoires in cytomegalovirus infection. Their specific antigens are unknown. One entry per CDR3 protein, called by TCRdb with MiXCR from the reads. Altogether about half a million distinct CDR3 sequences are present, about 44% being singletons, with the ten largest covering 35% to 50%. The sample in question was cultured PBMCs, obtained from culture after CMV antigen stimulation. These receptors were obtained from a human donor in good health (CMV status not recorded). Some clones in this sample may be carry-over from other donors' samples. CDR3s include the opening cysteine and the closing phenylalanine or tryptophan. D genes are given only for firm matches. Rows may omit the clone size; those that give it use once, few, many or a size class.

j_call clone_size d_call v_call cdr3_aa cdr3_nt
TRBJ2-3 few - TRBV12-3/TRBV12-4 CASSSRVAGETDTQYF TGTGCCAGCAGTTCCCGGGTAGCTGGAGAGACAGATACGCAGTATTTT
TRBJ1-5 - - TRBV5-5 CASSSGGLSNQPQHF TGTGCCAGCAGCTCGGGGGGGCTCAGCAATCAGCCCCAGCATTTT
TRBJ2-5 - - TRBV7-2 CASSLTRGGGTQYF TGTGCCAGCAGCTTAACTAGGGGGGGGGGGACCCAGTACTTC
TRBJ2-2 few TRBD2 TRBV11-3 CASRLAGNTGELFF TGTGCCAGCAGGCTAGCGGGGAACACCGGGGAGCTGTTTTTT
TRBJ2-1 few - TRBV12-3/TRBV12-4 CASRGGYNEQFF TGTGCCAGCAGAGGAGGGTACAATGAGCAGTTCTTC
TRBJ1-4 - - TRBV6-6 CASSYSRQAVRKLFF TGTGCCAGCAGTTACTCGAGACAGGCTGTGCGGAAACTGTTTTTT
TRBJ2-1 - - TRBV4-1 CASSRSPGLWGQFF TGCGCCAGCAGCCGCTCGCCGGGACTCTGGGGGCAGTTCTTC
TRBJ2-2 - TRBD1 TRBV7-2 CASSETGGIGELFF TGTGCCAGCAGCGAGACAGGGGGCATCGGGGAGCTGTTTTTT
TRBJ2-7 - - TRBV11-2 CASSPIANSSYEQYF TGTGCCAGCAGCCCTATAGCGAATAGCTCCTACGAGCAGTACTTC
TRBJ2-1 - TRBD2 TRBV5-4 CASSLGSGGASNEQFF TGTGCCAGCAGCTTGGGAAGCGGGGGGGCCTCAAATGAGCAGTTCTTC
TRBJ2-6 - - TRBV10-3 CATGELATGANVLTF TGTGCCACCGGAGAACTAGCTACCGGGGCCAACGTCCTGACTTTC
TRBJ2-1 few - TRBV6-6 CASSYSGIRFYNEQFF TGTGCCAGCAGTTACTCAGGGATAAGGTTTTACAATGAGCAGTTCTTC
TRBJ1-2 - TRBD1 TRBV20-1 CSASSDRDYGYTF TGCAGTGCTAGCTCGGACAGGGACTATGGCTACACCTTC
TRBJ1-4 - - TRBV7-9 CASRANEKPFF TGTGCCAGCAGGGCTAATGAAAAACCGTTTTTT
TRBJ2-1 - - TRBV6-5 CASSYRPGAYNEQFF TGTGCCAGCAGTTACCGCCCGGGAGCCTACAATGAGCAGTTCTTC
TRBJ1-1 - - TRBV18 CASSPPRAEAFF TGTGCCAGCTCACCACCGAGGGCTGAAGCTTTCTTT
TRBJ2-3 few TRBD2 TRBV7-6 CASSFREGLHF TGTGCCAGCAGCTTTCGGGAGGGCCTGCATTTT
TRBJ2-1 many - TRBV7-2 CASSPPNEQFF TGTGCCAGCAGCCCCCCCAATGAGCAGTTCTTC
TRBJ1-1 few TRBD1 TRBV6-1 CASGPSDRGLTEAFF TGTGCCAGCGGACCTTCGGACAGGGGGCTGACTGAAGCTTTCTTT
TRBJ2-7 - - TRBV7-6 CASSPFGGVYEQYF TGTGCCAGCAGCCCCTTCGGGGGAGTCTACGAGCAGTACTTC
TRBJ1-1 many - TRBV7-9 CASSLEGSTPFF TGTGCCAGCAGCTTAGAGGGGTCCACTCCTTTCTTT
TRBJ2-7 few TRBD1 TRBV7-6 CASSGYTGDAEQYF TGTGCCAGCAGCGGGTACACAGGGGACGCCGAGCAGTACTTC